The following is a TCR beta chain sequence with its context. As yet, its antigen is unknown. This sample's TCRbeta library carried unique molecular identifier barcodes. One entry per CDR3 protein, called by TCRdb with MiXCR from the PCR reads. The sample shows 550,000 to 600,000 distinct CDR3 sequences, about 23% of them seen only once. Trimming took off 6 bases at V and 3 bases at J, with 18 bases between the two ends. Looked up from germline, CDR1 is MNHNS and CDR2 is SASEGT. The CDR3 covers 15 residues. These data belong to a study of T-cell reconstitution after alpha-beta-depleted transplantation in children. The study's findings and limits: After one year, T-cell counts and TCRbeta diversity mostly came from new T cells. Reportedly, only several hundred clones from non-depleted graft cells drove alpha-beta T-cell counts at about two months. Surviving recipient T cells and intrathymic progenitors accounted for some patients' high TCRbeta diversity at day 60.

J is TRBJ2-7 and V is TRBV6-1; the D call may be TRBD1 or TRBD2 (6 bases each). The sequenced sample was PBMCs, mostly from graft donor cells, obtained 360 days after TCRalphabeta/CD19-depleted stem cell transplant. This TCR was sampled from a boy younger than two who had a stem cell transplant for acute myeloid leukemia, so the T cells may come from the graft donor. DNA of the CDR3: TGTGCCAGCAGAGAACGGGGACACGGGAGCTACGAGCAGTACGTC. It translates to CASRERGHGSYEQYV.